One sample yielded the 30 T cell receptor beta chains listed below, sequenced in a study of shared clonotypes between healthy human individuals. Assay: immunoSEQ multiplex PCR; the TCRdb copy retains only in-frame clones and omits some. The repertoire holds about half a million clones, 60% to 85% seen once, with approximately 12% in the top ten. Sequenced input: PBMCs. These receptors were collected from a woman aged 40 to 50 in good health. Some clones in this sample may be carry-over from other donors' samples.

The rearrangement links TRBV6-5 to TRBJ2-2; TRBD1 matches at 9 bases. CDR1 MNHEY and CDR2 SVGAGI come from the germline V gene. CDR3 length: 15 amino acids. Trimming took 5 bases from V and 4 from J; bases not matched to a gene: 5. For the CDR3, the DNA is TGTGCCAGCAGTAGGGACAGGGCGGGCACCGGGGAGCTGTTTTTT. It translates to CASSRDRAGTGELFF.

CDR3 sequence reads: CASSDPTGGEQYF. As DNA, the CDR3 is TGTGCCAGCAGTGACCCGACAGGGGGTGAGCAGTACTTC. The gene calls are TRBV25-1 and TRBJ2-7; 9 nucleotides agree with TRBD1. The CDR3 spans 13 residues. Germline CDR1 reads MGHDK; CDR2 reads SYGVNS. The V segment lost 3 bases and the J segment 7 bases; nucleotides outside the gene matches: 4.

The chain has TRBV10-3 and TRBJ2-7; 11 bases align to TRBD2. Trimming cost V 5 bases and J 5 bases; bases outside gene matches: 5. This CDR3 has 14 amino acids. The germline gives CDR1 ENHRY, CDR2 SYGVKD. CDR3 nucleotide sequence: TGTGCCATCAGTCCACTAGCGGGAGCGAACGAGCAGTACTTC. This sequence encodes CAISPLAGANEQYF.

This clone was seen a single time. In the same sample, other DNA sequences code for this CDR3. CDR3 loop: CASSDLAGGYNEQFF. As DNA, the CDR3 is TGTGCCAGCAGTGACCTAGCGGGAGGGTACAATGAGCAGTTCTTC. This chain joins TRBV7-3 and TRBJ2-1, with 12 bases fitting TRBD2. This CDR3 comprises 15 residues. Germline V gene lookup returns CDR1 SGHTA and CDR2 FQGTGA. V lost 6 bases, J lost 4 bases, and 4 bases stayed unmatched. The complete variable domain, with remaining parts taken from reference TRBV7-3 and TRBJ2-1, reads GAGVSQTPSNKVTEKGKYVELRCDPISGHTALYWYRQSLGQGPEFLIYFQGTGAADDSGLPNDRFFAVRPEGSVSTLKIQRTERGDSAVYLCASSDLAGGYNEQFFGPGTRLTVL.

The rearrangement uses TRBV27 and TRBJ2-2; 7 nucleotides align to TRBD1. This CDR3 comprises 17 residues. The ends lost 0 bases at V and 3 bases at J; junction bases unmatched: 7. Per the germline V gene, CDR1 is MNHEY and CDR2 is SMNVEV (reference sequence). CDR3 sequence: CASSLSKGTADTGELFF. DNA of the CDR3: TGTGCCAGCAGTTTATCGAAAGGGACAGCTGACACCGGGGAGCTGTTTTTT.

In DNA, the CDR3 is TGTGCCAGCAGCTATCGGGGGTGGGCAGGCACAGATACGCAGTATTTT. Protein product: CASSYRGWAGTDTQYF. The V gene is TRBV5-7, the J gene TRBJ2-3, with a possible D match to TRBD2 (6 bases). TRBV5-7 is sorted into the ORF group, with uncertain function. There are 16 residues in the CDR3. The V and J ends lost 3 bases and 1 base respectively, with 15 bases between them.

The chain joins TRBV18 to TRBJ1-2; no firm D call. The CDR3 totals 15 residues. Per germline, CDR1 KGHSH and CDR2 LQKENI. Trimming took off 1 base at V and 4 bases at J, with 13 bases between the two ends. The DNA of the CDR3 is TGTGCCAGCTCACCACGGCGGGATTTTGGCTATGGCTACACCTTC. It specifies CASSPRRDFGYGYTF. The complete variable domain, with remaining parts taken from reference TRBV18 and TRBJ1-2, reads NAGVMQNPRHLVRRRGQEARLRCSPMKGHSHVYWYRQLPEEGLKFMVYLQKENIIDESGMPKERFSAEFPKEGPSILRIQQVVRGDSAAYFCASSPRRDFGYGYTFGSGTRLTVV.

The CDR3 region is CAWSALASGSYEQYF. DNA of the CDR3: TGTGCCTGGAGTGCCCTGGCTAGCGGGAGCTACGAGCAGTACTTC. The chain employs TRBV30 and TRBJ2-7; 10 bases are a match to TRBD2. CDR3 size: 15 residues. Trimming took 1 base from V and 3 from J; bases not matched to a gene: 6. In germline, CDR1 is GTSNPN, CDR2 SVGIG (reference sequence).

The chain combines TRBV9 with TRBJ2-1, with 10 positions matching TRBD2. CDR3 size: 16 residues. The V gene's germline CDR1 is SGDLS and CDR2 YYNGEE. Trimming cost V 10 bases and J 6 bases; bases outside gene matches: 16. CDR3 nucleotides: TGTGCCTCGGGAGGAGCGGGAGGGCTGGTGGCCAATGAGCAGTTCTTC. Translation: CASGGAGGLVANEQFF. Based on the CDR3 plus reference TRBV9 and TRBJ2-1, the full variable domain is DSGVTQTPKHLITATGQRVTLRCSPRSGDLSVYWYQQSLDQGLQFLIQYYNGEERAKGNILERFSAQQFPDLHSELNLSSLELGDSALYFCASGGAGGLVANEQFFGPGTRLTVL.

This clone has a single count. The chain employs TRBV29-1 and TRBJ2-5; D call uncertain. Germline V gene sequence: CDR1 SQVTM, CDR2 ANQGSEA. Trimming removed 6 bases at V and 2 bases at J, with 16 bases between. CDR3 size: 14 residues. The CDR3 DNA sequence: TGCAGCGTGGCCTTCAAGACACCTCAAGAGACCCAGTACTTC. Protein product: CSVAFKTPQETQYF.

This clone was counted a few times. This chain uses TRBV20-1 with TRBJ1-1; D not resolved. Looked up from germline, CDR1 is DFQATT and CDR2 is SNEGSKA (reference sequence). The CDR3 loop spans 10 amino acids. V was shortened by 4 bases and J by 6 bases, with 6 bases between the two germline ends. The CDR3 reads CSAKRPEAFF. The DNA of the CDR3 is TGCAGTGCTAAGCGGCCTGAAGCTTTCTTT.

V is TRBV5-1 and J is TRBJ2-1, with a possible D match to TRBD1 (5 bases). The CDR3 length is 15 residues. V was shortened by 4 bases and J by 5 bases, with 16 bases between the two germline ends. From germline, CDR1 is SGHRS and CDR2 YFSETQ. CDR3 nucleotide sequence: TGCGCCAGCAGCGCCCAGGGTCCCCCCAACAATGAGCAGTTCTTC. This encodes CASSAQGPPNNEQFF.

This chain connects TRBV6-1 to TRBJ2-7; no definite D call. Per germline, CDR1 MNHNS and CDR2 SASEGT. The V gene lost 10 bases and the J gene lost 0 bases, with 13 bases spanning the gap. The CDR3 consists of 13 residues. CDR3 nucleotides: TGTGCCACGCGAGGTGGCCGCTCCTACGAGCAGTACTTC. It yields the protein CATRGGRSYEQYF.

V and J are TRBV11-2 and TRBJ1-1; D might be TRBD1 (6 bases). The V end lost 4 bases, the J end lost 7 bases, and 13 bases lay between the germline ends. This CDR3 has 13 amino acids. Germline CDR1 reads SGHAT; CDR2 reads FQNNGV. The CDR3 nucleotides are TGTGCCAGCAGCTCCGACAGGAGACGTGAAGCTTTCTTT. Its protein product is CASSSDRRREAFF.

The chain is built from TRBV10-3 and TRBJ2-5, with D maybe TRBD1 (6 bases). The V and J ends lost 5 bases and 1 base respectively, with 8 bases between them. Germline V gene lookup returns CDR1 ENHRY and CDR2 SYGVKD. The CDR3 consists of 13 residues. CDR3 protein: CAISRQVQETQYF. CDR3 coding DNA: TGTGCCATCAGTAGACAGGTCCAAGAGACCCAGTACTTC.

The rearrangement uses TRBV15 and TRBJ2-7; D gene unclear. V was shortened by 6 bases and J by 2 bases, with 14 bases between the two germline ends. CDR3 length: 14 amino acids. The germline CDR1 and CDR2 sequences are LNHNV and YYDKDF (reference sequence). CDR3 amino acids: CATRLGPEAYEQYF. The DNA for the CDR3 is TGTGCCACCAGATTAGGGCCGGAAGCCTACGAGCAGTACTTC.

The chain has TRBV28 and TRBJ2-7; TRBD2 agrees at 8 bases. This CDR3 region has 15 residues. V was clipped by 4 bases and J by 0 bases; unmatched bases: 5. In germline, CDR1 is MDHEN, CDR2 SYDVKM. DNA of the CDR3: TGTGCCAGCAGTTCGGGAGGGTCCGACTCCTACGAGCAGTACTTC. Amino acid sequence: CASSSGGSDSYEQYF.

V usage is TRBV7-2 and J usage is TRBJ1-3; D is unresolved. Germline CDR1 and CDR2: SGHTA and FQGNSA. CDR3 size: 14 residues. V was shortened by 5 bases and J by 3 bases, with 11 bases between the two germline ends. The CDR3 bases are TGTGCCAGCAGCCCAAGCCTTGTTGGAAACACCATATATTTT. Translation: CASSPSLVGNTIYF.

This clone was observed a few times. The CDR3 sequence is CASSPTLPGQGNHEQYF. CDR3 bases: TGTGCCAGCTCACCAACTTTACCGGGACAGGGTAACCACGAGCAGTACTTC. This chain joins TRBV18 and TRBJ2-7; 9 bases line up with TRBD1. Looked up from germline, CDR1 is KGHSH and CDR2 is LQKENI. The CDR3 runs 17 residues. The junction had 13 bases not matched to a gene; V was cut back by 2 bases and J by 5 bases.

This chain uses TRBV5-6 with TRBJ1-3, with unresolved D. CDR1 is SGHDT and CDR2 is YYEEEE in the germline V gene. The CDR3 length is 14 residues. V shed 2 bases and J shed 4 bases, with 10 bases lying between them. Here the CDR3 DNA reads TGTGCCAGCAGCTTAACAGCCCTCGGAAACACCATATATTTT. Translating gives CASSLTALGNTIYF. The variable domain in full, with the rest retrieved from reference TRBV5-6 and TRBJ1-3, is DAGVTQSPTHLIKTRGQQVTLRCSPKSGHDTVSWYQQALGQGPQFIFQYYEEEERQRGNFPDRFSGHQFPNYSSELNVNALLLGDSALYLCASSLTALGNTIYFGEGSWLTVV.

This clone was counted once. The chain recombines TRBV7-3 with TRBJ2-3; unclear D gene. Between the trimmed V and J ends, which lost 8 bases and 4 bases, there was a span of 7 bases. The CDR3 covers 11 residues. From germline, CDR1 is SGHTA and CDR2 FQGTGA. Here the CDR3 DNA reads TGTGCCAGCGGGTCGGCAGATACGCAGTATTTT. Residues: CASGSADTQYF.

V gene TRBV6-5 combines with J gene TRBJ2-2, with 9 bases aligning to TRBD1. Germline V lookup: CDR1 MNHEY, CDR2 SVGAGI. The V and J ends lost 7 bases and 4 bases, in that order; junction bases with no gene match: 7. CDR3 length: 15 residues. The CDR3 bases are TGTGCCAGCAAGGCACAGGGGGCGGTCACCGGGGAGCTGTTTTTT. This encodes CASKAQGAVTGELFF.

This clone has a single count. V gene TRBV6-1 combines with J gene TRBJ2-7, with D maybe TRBD2 (5 bases). The germline V gene encodes CDR1 MNHNS and CDR2 SASEGT. The CDR3 runs to 11 residues. The ends were cut back, 5 bases at V and 9 bases at J, with 11 bases in the middle. CDR3 sequence: CASSYQRMQYF. CDR3 nucleotides: TGTGCCAGCAGTTACCAGCGGATGCAGTACTTC.

The V and J genes are TRBV5-5 and TRBJ1-4; D might be TRBD1 (6 bases). The CDR3 extends over 14 amino acids. Germline V CDR1 and CDR2: SGHKS, YYEKEE (reference sequence). V was cut by 0 bases and J by 7 bases, with 10 bases left in between. Here the CDR3 DNA reads TGTGCCAGCAGCTTGGTACAGGGCGGTGAAAAACTGTTTTTT. This translates into CASSLVQGGEKLFF.

The chain links TRBV27 to TRBJ2-7; D not resolved. CDR3 length equals 15 residues. Trimming cost V 3 bases and J 1 base, with 13 bases left between them. Germline V gene data show CDR1 as MNHEY and CDR2 as SMNVEV (reference sequence). The CDR3 DNA follows: TGTGCCAGCAGTTTTAGTAGTCACTCTTCCTACGAGCAGTACTTC. Translating it yields CASSFSSHSSYEQYF.

The chain employs TRBV6-6 and TRBJ1-1, with unresolved D. V gave up 5 bases and J gave up 1 base, with 14 bases separating them. Germline V CDR1 and CDR2: MNHNY, SVGAGI (reference sequence). CDR3 length equals 15 residues. Here the CDR3 DNA reads TGTGCCAGCAGTGAGCAGACAAGAGGGAACACTGAAGCTTTCTTT. Translated: CASSEQTRGNTEAFF.

The rearrangement joins TRBV28 to TRBJ2-7; D is unresolved. The CDR3 is made up of 13 amino acids. Germline V gives CDR1 MDHEN, CDR2 SYDVKM. Trimming left V 3 bases short and J 5 bases short, with 11 bases between. The CDR3 DNA reads TGTGCCAGCAGTTTCGACCCCCAACACGAGCAGTACTTC. Translated, it gives CASSFDPQHEQYF.

This chain joins TRBV19 and TRBJ1-2; D call uncertain. CDR1 and CDR2 (germline): LNHDA, SQIVND (reference sequence). V lost 3 bases and J lost 7, with 9 bases in between. The CDR3 sequence is 12 residues long. CDR3 bases: TGTGCCAGTAGTATCTGGACGACTGGCTACACCTTC. Residues: CASSIWTTGYTF. Using reference TRBV19 and TRBJ1-2 for the parts outside the CDR3, the full variable domain is DGGITQSPKYLFRKEGQNVTLSCEQNLNHDAMYWYRQDPGQGLRLIYYSQIVNDFQKGDIAEGYSVSREKKESFPLTVTSAQKNPTAFYLCASSIWTTGYTFGSGTRLTVV.

The chain is built from TRBV7-9 and TRBJ1-2, with 11 bases that match TRBD1. The CDR3 totals 14 residues. Germline CDR1 and CDR2: SEHNR and FQNEAQ (reference sequence). Losses at the gene ends were 5 bases for V and 8 bases for J; bases not matched to a gene: 7. The CDR3: CASSPRTGGIGYTF. The CDR3 region has the DNA TGTGCCAGCAGCCCCCGGACAGGGGGCATCGGCTACACCTTC.

The V call is TRBV18, the J call TRBJ2-2, with D perhaps assigned TRBD1 or TRBD2 (5 bases each). V was clipped by 8 bases and J by 6 bases, with 19 bases between them. The CDR3 is 15 amino acids. Per the germline V gene, CDR1 is KGHSH and CDR2 is LQKENI. CDR3 nucleotide sequence: TGTGCCAGCCCTACTGTTACAGGAGGATCCGGGGAGCTGTTTTTT. It yields the protein CASPTVTGGSGELFF.